One T cell receptor beta chain is described in this entry. The antigen remains unidentified. Relapse was seen in all patients after autologous stem cell transplantation, and brentuximab vedotin exposure was variable. Germline V gene data show CDR1 as LNHDA and CDR2 as SQIVND (reference sequence). Trimming shortened V by 7 bases and J by 4 bases, and 10 bases separated the two germline ends. The CDR3 covers 12 residues. Assay used: immunoSEQ multiplex PCR; TCRdb lists only in-frame clones, some missing. Here the sample spans around 91,000 clones, around 81% being singletons. These data are taken from a study of PD-1 blockade in classical Hodgkin lymphoma. Findings and caveats of the study: Patients with an early start, nivolumab under 1 year after ASCT, were excluded. Patients with a complete response exhibited baseline diversity comparable to newly diagnosed patients. Newly diagnosed patients reportedly trailed healthy donors in baseline TCR diversity. CD4+ TCR diversity climbed significantly by C4D1, unlike CD8+ TCR diversity.

The chain employs TRBV19 and TRBJ1-2, with D possibly matching TRBD1 (5 bases). The sequence derives from a human donor with classical Hodgkin lymphoma. Sample: peripheral blood mononuclear cells (PBMCs), taken before the second cycle of nivolumab. CDR3 sequence: CASTGPGYGYTF. DNA for the CDR3: TGTGCCAGTACGGGGCCGGGCTATGGCTACACCTTC.